This T cell receptor (beta chain) was sequenced for a study of cytomegalovirus exposure and HLA in healthy donors. Turning to the study itself: An early release of data contained 80 million to 85 million unique TCRs, which came from HLA-typed donors. General study findings and limits: TCR beta V- and J-gene trimming, according to a later analysis, was linked to a missense DCLRE1C variant.

Looked up from germline, CDR1 is SNHLY and CDR2 is FYNNEI. The CDR3 is 14 amino acids. With V trimmed by 1 base and J by 11 bases, 7 bases remained unmatched. PCR involved 60 Vbeta and 13 Jbeta primers. Generated by immunoSEQ multiplex PCR, the TCRdb table keeps only in-frame clones and is missing some. The sample shows about 130,000 clones, roughly two thirds of them seen only once. In this sample, this clone turned up once. The antigen is undetermined. The chain recombines TRBV2 with TRBJ2-3, with 9 bases lining up with TRBD2. Material for sequencing was PBMCs. This receptor was taken from a man aged 30 to 45 in good health and CMV-seropositive. The CDR3 region is CASSEGVSGSRQYF. DNA of the CDR3: TGTGCCAGCAGTGAAGGGGTTAGCGGGAGTAGGCAGTATTTT.